These 14 T cell receptor beta chains share one sample of origin, sequenced in a study of blood T cells in healthy people across ages. It was with a sample-barcoded 5' primer and a J-beta primer mix that a second PCR of roughly 6 to 12 cycles was run. TCRdb reanalysed the 5' RACE reads using MiXCR and keeps one entry per CDR3 protein. The table lists roughly 1,500,000 distinct CDR3 sequences, 30% to 35% of them singletons. The sequenced sample consisted of blood. The source is a woman under 40 in good health.

The CDR3 bases are TGTGCCAGCAGCTTAGGAGCTAGCGGGAGTAAAACAGATACGCAGTATTTT. This translates into CASSLGASGSKTDTQYF. This rearrangement joins TRBV11-3 to TRBJ2-3, with TRBD2 matching over 10 bases. Trimming at V came to 1 base and at J to 3 bases, leaving 7 bases not matched to a gene. The V gene's germline CDR1 is SGHNT and CDR2 YENEEA. This CDR3 comprises 17 residues. Combining the CDR3 with reference TRBV11-3 and TRBJ2-3 gives the whole variable domain EAGVVQSPRYKIIEKKQPVAFWCNPISGHNTLYWYLQNLGQGPELLIRYENEEAVDDSQLPKDRFSAERLKGVDSTLKIQPAELGDSAVYLCASSLGASGSKTDTQYFGPGTRLTVL.

The rearrangement joins TRBV27 to TRBJ2-7, with TRBD2 matching over 8 bases. This CDR3 spans 14 amino acids. V was pared by 7 bases and J by 3 bases, with 8 bases of the junction left unmatched. The germline gives CDR1 MNHEY, CDR2 SMNVEV (reference sequence). CDR3 DNA: TGTGCCAGCACCCCTAGCGGGCTTTTCTACGAGCAGTACTTC. Protein sequence: CASTPSGLFYEQYF.

V is TRBV10-3 and J is TRBJ1-1, with 7 nucleotides matching TRBD1. This CDR3 region has 15 residues. The trim removed 0 bases at V and 2 bases at J, leaving 3 bases unmatched. The germline CDR1 and CDR2 sequences are ENHRY and SYGVKD. This CDR3 is CAISESTGANTEAFF. The CDR3 region has the DNA TGTGCCATCAGTGAGTCCACAGGGGCTAACACTGAAGCTTTCTTT.

This clonotype came up a few times. CDR3 amino acids: CASSPVQGANQPQHF. In DNA form, the CDR3 reads TGCGCCAGCAGCCCAGTTCAGGGGGCCAATCAGCCCCAGCATTTT. The chain combines TRBV4-1 with TRBJ1-5, with 8 bases matching TRBD1. Germline V CDR1 and CDR2: MGHRA, YSYEKL. CDR3 size: 15 residues. The trim removed 4 bases at V and 3 bases at J, leaving 5 bases unmatched.

This clonotype has more than one count but fewer than ten. The chain has TRBV4-1 and TRBJ2-5; a weak D match, TRBD2 (5 bases). The closer fit of TRBJ2-7 to the DNA end suggests the J call may be wrong. CDR3 length: 15 amino acids. The germline gives CDR1 MGHRA, CDR2 YSYEKL. The CDR3 region has the DNA TGCGCCAGCAGCCAATCCTTAGCGACTACCTACGAGCAGTACTTC. This gives the protein CASSQSLATTYEQYF.

This sequence joins TRBV27 and TRBJ1-6, with 8 nucleotides matching TRBD1. CDR1 MNHEY and CDR2 SMNVEV come from the germline V gene (reference sequence). V lost 5 bases and J lost 9; bases outside the gene matches: 9. The CDR3 sequence is 15 residues long. The CDR3 reads CASSPETGAGSPLHF. The CDR3 nucleotides are TGTGCCAGCAGTCCCGAGACAGGGGCCGGTTCACCCCTCCACTTT.

The genes are TRBV12-3 or TRBV12-4 and TRBJ1-1; D is perhaps TRBD1 (5 bases). The CDR3 contains 14 residues. Trimming cost V 6 bases and J 2 bases, with 13 bases left between them. The CDR3 spells CASRTTGENTEAFF. The CDR3, as DNA: TGTGCCAGCAGAACGACGGGGGAAAACACTGAAGCTTTCTTT.

V gene TRBV11-2 combines with J gene TRBJ2-5; 16 nucleotides match TRBD2. Germline V gene sequence: CDR1 SGHAT, CDR2 FQNNGV. Trimming took 4 bases from V and 11 from J; bases not matched to a gene: 16. The CDR3 loop spans 18 amino acids. CDR3 DNA: TGTGCCAGCAGCTGGGGACTAGCGGGGGGGCCCAACTACAATGAGCAGTACTTC. This sequence encodes CASSWGLAGGPNYNEQYF.

Details on this clonotype: One end of the junction is discordant with germline, which a read error may explain. The chain has TRBV25-1 and TRBJ1-2; the match to TRBD1 covers 7 bases. Germline values: CDR1 MGHDK, CDR2 SYGVNS. This CDR3 region has 17 residues. CDR3 residues: CASRESGTEGYNYGYTF. The DNA of the CDR3 is TGTGCCAGCAGGGAATCGGGGACAGAGGGTTACAACTATGGCTACACCTTC.

The V and J genes are TRBV29-1 and TRBJ2-1; TRBD2 matches 9 bases. The CDR3 loop spans 12 amino acids. Germline CDR1 is SQVTM and CDR2 is ANQGSEA. CDR3 residues: CRGGRARREQFF. The CDR3 DNA is TGCAGGGGCGGGAGGGCACGCCGTGAGCAGTTCTTC.

The CDR3 loop reads CASSNRGATNIQYF. CDR3 sequence (DNA): TGTGCCAGCAGCAACCGGGGGGCAACTAACATTCAGTACTTC. The rearrangement uses TRBV5-6 and TRBJ2-4; D is possibly TRBD2 (7 bases). This CDR3 spans 14 amino acids. The germline V and J ends were trimmed by 4 bases and 7 bases, with 15 bases remaining between them. CDR1 and CDR2 (germline): SGHDT, YYEEEE.

CDR3 protein: CSVEGPASSYNEQFF. CDR3 sequence (DNA): TGCAGCGTTGAAGGACCAGCCAGCTCCTACAATGAGCAGTTCTTC. This rearrangement joins TRBV29-1 to TRBJ2-1; unclear D gene. Germline V gives CDR1 SQVTM, CDR2 ANQGSEA. There are 15 residues in the CDR3. With 1 base removed from V and 0 bases from J, the gap between germline ends came to 10 bases.

The V and J genes are TRBV9 and TRBJ2-5; D is undetermined. In germline, CDR1 is SGDLS, CDR2 YYNGEE. The CDR3 length is 15 residues. The germline V and J ends were trimmed by 3 bases and 5 bases, with 17 bases remaining between them. In DNA, the CDR3 is TGTGCCAGCAGCGAGCGTAGTTCGGCAGGCGAGACCCAGTACTTC. Translation: CASSERSSAGETQYF.

This chain joins TRBV6-5 and TRBJ1-2; the D gene is possibly TRBD1 (5 bases). The CDR3 contains 15 residues. The germline gives CDR1 MNHEY, CDR2 SVGAGI. V was cut by 3 bases and J by 0 bases, with 11 bases left in between. CDR3 nucleotide sequence: TGTGCCAGCAGTTATAACAGGAGCCCTAACTATGGCTACACCTTC. Translated: CASSYNRSPNYGYTF.